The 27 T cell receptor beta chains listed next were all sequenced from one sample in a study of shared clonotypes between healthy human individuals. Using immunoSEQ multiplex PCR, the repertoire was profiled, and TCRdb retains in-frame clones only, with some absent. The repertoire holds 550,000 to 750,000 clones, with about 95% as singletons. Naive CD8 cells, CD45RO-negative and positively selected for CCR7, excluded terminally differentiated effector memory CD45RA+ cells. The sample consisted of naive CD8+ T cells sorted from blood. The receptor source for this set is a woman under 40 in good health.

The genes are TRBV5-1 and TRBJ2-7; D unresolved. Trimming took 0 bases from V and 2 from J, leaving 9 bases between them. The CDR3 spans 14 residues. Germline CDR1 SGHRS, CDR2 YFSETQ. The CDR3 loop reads CASSLERKPYEQYF. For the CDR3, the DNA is TGCGCCAGCAGCTTGGAACGTAAGCCCTACGAGCAGTACTTC.

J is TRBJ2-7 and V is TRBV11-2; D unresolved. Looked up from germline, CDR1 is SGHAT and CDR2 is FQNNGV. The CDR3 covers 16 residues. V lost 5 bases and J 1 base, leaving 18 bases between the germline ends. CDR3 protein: CASSPEVGNPSYEQYF. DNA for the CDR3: TGTGCCAGCAGCCCTGAGGTGGGGAACCCTTCCTACGAGCAGTACTTC.

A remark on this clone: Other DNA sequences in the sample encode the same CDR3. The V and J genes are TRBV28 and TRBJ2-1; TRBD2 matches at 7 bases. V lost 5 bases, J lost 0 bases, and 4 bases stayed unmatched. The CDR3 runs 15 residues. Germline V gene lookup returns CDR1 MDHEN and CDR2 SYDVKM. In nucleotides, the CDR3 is TGTGCCAGCAGTCCTAGCGGAAGCTCCTACAATGAGCAGTTCTTC. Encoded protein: CASSPSGSSYNEQFF. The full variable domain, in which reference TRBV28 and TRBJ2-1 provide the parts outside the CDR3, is DVKVTQSSRYLVKRTGEKVFLECVQDMDHENMFWYRQDPGLGLRLIYFSYDVKMKEKGDIPEGYSVSREKKERFSLILESASTNQTSMYLCASSPSGSSYNEQFFGPGTRLTVL.

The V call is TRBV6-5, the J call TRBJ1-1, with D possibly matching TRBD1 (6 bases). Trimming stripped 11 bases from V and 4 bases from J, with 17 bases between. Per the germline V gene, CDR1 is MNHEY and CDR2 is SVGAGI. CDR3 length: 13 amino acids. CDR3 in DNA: TGTGCCCGGCGAGGGGGAGTGAGCACTGAAGCTTTCTTT. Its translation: CARRGGVSTEAFF.

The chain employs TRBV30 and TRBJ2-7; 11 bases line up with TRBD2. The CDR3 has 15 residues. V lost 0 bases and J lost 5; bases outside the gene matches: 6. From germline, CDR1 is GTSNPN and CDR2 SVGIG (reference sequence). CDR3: CAWSVLAGVRNEQYF. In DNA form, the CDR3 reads TGTGCCTGGAGTGTACTAGCGGGAGTGCGTAACGAGCAGTACTTC.

The CDR3 sequence is CASSLALGTGGAVQYF. The CDR3 DNA is TGTGCCAGCAGCTTAGCGCTGGGGACAGGGGGCGCGGTGCAGTACTTC. The chain joins TRBV7-6 to TRBJ2-5; 12 bases line up with TRBD1. J was trimmed by 11 bases and V by 0 bases; bases with no gene match: 10. Germline V CDR1 and CDR2: SGHVS, FNYEAQ. The CDR3 contains 16 residues.

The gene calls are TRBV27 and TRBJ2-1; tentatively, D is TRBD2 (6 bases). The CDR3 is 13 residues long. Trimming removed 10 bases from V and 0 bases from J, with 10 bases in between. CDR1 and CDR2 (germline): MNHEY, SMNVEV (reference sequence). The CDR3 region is CATAGSSYNEQFF. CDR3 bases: TGTGCCACCGCGGGGAGCTCCTACAATGAGCAGTTCTTC.

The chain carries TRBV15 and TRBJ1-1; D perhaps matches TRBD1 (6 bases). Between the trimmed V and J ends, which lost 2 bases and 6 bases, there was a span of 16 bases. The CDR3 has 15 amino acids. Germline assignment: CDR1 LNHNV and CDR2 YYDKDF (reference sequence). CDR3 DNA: TGTGCCACCAGCAGAATGAAACAGGGTTGGGCTGAAGCTTTCTTT. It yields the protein CATSRMKQGWAEAFF.

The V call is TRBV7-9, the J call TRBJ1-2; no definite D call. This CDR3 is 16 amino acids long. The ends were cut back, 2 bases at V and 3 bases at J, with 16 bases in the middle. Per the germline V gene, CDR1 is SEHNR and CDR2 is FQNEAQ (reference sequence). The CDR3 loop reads CASSLLWEGNDYGYTF. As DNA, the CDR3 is TGTGCCAGCAGCTTATTATGGGAGGGTAATGACTATGGCTACACCTTC.

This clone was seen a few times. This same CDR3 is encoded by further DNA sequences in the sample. CDR3 region: CASSSGNTEAFF. The CDR3 nucleotides read TGTGCCAGCAGCTCGGGAAACACTGAAGCTTTCTTT. This chain uses TRBV5-4 with TRBJ1-1; unclear D gene. V was trimmed by 3 bases and J by 2 bases, leaving 5 bases between them. The length of the CDR3 is 12 residues. Looked up from germline, CDR1 is SGHNT and CDR2 is YYREEE (reference sequence).

CDR3 bases: TGTGCCAGCAGTGGGGGGCGGGAGCTGTTTTTT. This codes for CASSGGRELFF. The rearrangement joins TRBV27 to TRBJ2-2; D tentatively reads TRBD1 or TRBD2 (6 bases each). The CDR3 sequence is 11 residues long. CDR1 is MNHEY and CDR2 is SMNVEV in the germline V gene (reference sequence). The V gene lost 5 bases and the J gene lost 9 bases, with 7 bases spanning the gap.

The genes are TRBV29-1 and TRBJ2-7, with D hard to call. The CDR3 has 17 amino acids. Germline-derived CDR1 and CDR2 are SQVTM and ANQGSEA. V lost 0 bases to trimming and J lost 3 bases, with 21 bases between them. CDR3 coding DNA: TGCAGCGTTGAAGATCCCCATCTCGACAAGGGAATCTACGAGCAGTACTTC. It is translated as CSVEDPHLDKGIYEQYF.

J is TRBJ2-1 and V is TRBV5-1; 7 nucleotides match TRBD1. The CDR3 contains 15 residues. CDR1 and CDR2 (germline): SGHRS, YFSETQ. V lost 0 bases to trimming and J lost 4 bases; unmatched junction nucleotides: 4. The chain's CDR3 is CASSLGQGGYNEQFF. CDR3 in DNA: TGCGCCAGCAGCTTGGGACAGGGCGGGTACAATGAGCAGTTCTTC.

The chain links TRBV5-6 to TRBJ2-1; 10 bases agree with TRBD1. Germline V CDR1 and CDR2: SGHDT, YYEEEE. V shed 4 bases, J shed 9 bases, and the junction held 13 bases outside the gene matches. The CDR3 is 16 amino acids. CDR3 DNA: TGTGCCAGCAGCCCGGGGACAGGGGCTTCCTACGGTGAGCAGTTCTTC. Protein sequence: CASSPGTGASYGEQFF.

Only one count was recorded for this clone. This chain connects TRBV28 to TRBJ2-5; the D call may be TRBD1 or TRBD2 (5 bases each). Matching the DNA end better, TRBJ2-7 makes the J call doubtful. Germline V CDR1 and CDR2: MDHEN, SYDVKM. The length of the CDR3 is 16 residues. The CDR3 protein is CASSLTGTSGRYEQYF. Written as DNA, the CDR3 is TGTGCCAGCAGTTTAACGGGGACCTCAGGGAGATACGAGCAGTACTTC.

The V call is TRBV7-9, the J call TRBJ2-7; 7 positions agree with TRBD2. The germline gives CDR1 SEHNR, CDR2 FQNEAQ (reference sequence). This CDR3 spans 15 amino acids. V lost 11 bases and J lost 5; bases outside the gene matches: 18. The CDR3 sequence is CAVEWEGAGWDEQYF. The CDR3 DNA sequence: TGTGCCGTGGAGTGGGAGGGAGCCGGTTGGGACGAGCAGTACTTC.

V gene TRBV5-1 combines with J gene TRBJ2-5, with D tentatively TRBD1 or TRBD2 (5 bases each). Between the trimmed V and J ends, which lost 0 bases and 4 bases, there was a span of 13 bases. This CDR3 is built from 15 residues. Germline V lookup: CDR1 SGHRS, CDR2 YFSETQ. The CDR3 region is CASSLVGQGVETQYF. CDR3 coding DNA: TGCGCCAGCAGCTTGGTTGGGCAGGGAGTAGAGACCCAGTACTTC.

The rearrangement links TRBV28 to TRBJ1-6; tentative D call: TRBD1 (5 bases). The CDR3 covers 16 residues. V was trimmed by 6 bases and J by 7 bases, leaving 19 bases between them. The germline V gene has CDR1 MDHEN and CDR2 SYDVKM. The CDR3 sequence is CASRPPLGRDNSPLHF. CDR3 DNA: TGTGCCAGCAGACCCCCCCTCGGGAGGGACAATTCACCCCTCCACTTT.

CDR3 sequence: CASSLGLLAGVIEQFF. In nucleotides, the CDR3 is TGTGCCAGCAGCCTGGGCCTTCTAGCGGGAGTTATTGAGCAGTTCTTC. The rearrangement joins TRBV5-6 to TRBJ2-1, with 10 bases lining up with TRBD2. Germline-derived CDR1 and CDR2 are SGHDT and YYEEEE. The CDR3 loop spans 16 amino acids. With 4 bases clipped from V and 9 bases from J, the junction kept 13 bases outside the gene matches.

CDR3: CASSEGTSFDEQYF. Written as DNA, the CDR3 is TGTGCCAGCAGTGAGGGGACTAGTTTCGACGAGCAGTACTTC. V is TRBV27 and J is TRBJ2-7; TRBD2 matches at 8 bases. Trimming took 5 bases from V and 5 from J; bases not matched to a gene: 8. This CDR3 comprises 14 residues. CDR1 and CDR2 from the germline V gene are MNHEY and SMNVEV (reference sequence).

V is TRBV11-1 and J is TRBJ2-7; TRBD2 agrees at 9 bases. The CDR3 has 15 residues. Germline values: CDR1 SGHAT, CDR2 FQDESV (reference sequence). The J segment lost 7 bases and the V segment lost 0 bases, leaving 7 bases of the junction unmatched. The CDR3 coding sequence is TGTGCCAGCAGCTTAGCTTCTAGCGGGACCTGGGAGCAGTACTTC. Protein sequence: CASSLASSGTWEQYF.

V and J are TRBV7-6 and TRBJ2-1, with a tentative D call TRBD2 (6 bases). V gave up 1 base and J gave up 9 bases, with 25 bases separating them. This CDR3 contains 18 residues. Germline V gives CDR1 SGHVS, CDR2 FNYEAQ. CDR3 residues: CASSLDRFGSPPSGEQFF. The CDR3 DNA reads TGTGCCAGCAGCTTAGATCGGTTCGGGAGCCCCCCGTCCGGTGAGCAGTTCTTC.

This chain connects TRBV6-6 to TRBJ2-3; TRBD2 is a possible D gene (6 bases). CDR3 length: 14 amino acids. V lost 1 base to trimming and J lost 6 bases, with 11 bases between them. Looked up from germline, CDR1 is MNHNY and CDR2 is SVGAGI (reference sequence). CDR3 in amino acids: CASSYYGGGDTQYF. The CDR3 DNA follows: TGTGCCAGCAGTTACTACGGTGGGGGGGATACGCAGTATTTT.

CDR3 nucleotide sequence: TGTGCCACCAGCAAGGGGGCATACTCCTACGAGCAGTACTTC. It translates to CATSKGAYSYEQYF. The chain has TRBV15 and TRBJ2-7; 7 nucleotides match TRBD1. There are 14 residues in the CDR3. CDR1 and CDR2 (germline): LNHNV, YYDKDF (reference sequence). V was pared by 4 bases and J by 0 bases, with 3 bases of the junction left unmatched.

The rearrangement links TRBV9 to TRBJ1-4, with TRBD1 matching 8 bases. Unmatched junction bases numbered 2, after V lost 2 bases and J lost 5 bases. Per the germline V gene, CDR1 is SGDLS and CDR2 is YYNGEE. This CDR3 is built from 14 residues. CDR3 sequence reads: CASSVRTGNEKLFF. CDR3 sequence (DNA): TGTGCCAGCAGCGTTCGGACAGGGAATGAAAAACTGTTTTTT.

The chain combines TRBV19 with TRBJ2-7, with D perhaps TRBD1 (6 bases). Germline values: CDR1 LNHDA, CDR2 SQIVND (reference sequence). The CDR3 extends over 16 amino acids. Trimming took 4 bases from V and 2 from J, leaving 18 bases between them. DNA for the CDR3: TGTGCCAGTAGTAATCTGAGAGAGGGGGAAGCCTACGAGCAGTACTTC. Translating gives CASSNLREGEAYEQYF.

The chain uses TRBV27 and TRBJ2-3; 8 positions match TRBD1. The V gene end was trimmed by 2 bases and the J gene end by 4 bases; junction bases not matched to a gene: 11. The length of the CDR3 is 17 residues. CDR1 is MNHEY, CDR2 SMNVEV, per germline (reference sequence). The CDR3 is CASSLGAGGGRADTQYF. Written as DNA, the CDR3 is TGTGCCAGCAGTTTAGGGGCAGGGGGCGGTCGGGCAGATACGCAGTATTTT.